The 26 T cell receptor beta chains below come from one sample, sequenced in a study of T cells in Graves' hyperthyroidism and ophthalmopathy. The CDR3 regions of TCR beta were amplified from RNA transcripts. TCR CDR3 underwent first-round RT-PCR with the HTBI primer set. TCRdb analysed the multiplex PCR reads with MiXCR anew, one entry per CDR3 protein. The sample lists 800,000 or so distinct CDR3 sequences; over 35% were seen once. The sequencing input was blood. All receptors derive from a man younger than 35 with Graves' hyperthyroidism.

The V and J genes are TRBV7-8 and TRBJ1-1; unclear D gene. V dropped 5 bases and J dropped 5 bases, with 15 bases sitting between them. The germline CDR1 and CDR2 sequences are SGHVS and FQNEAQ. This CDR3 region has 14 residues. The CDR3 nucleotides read TGTGCCAGCAGCCCCGGACCCGCAGGAACTGAAGCTTTCTTT. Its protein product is CASSPGPAGTEAFF.

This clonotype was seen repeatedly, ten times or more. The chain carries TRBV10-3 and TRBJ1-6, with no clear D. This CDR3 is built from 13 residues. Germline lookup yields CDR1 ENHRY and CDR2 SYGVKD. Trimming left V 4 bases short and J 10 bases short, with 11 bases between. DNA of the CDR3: TGTGCCATCAGTGCCGACAAGGAATCACCCCTCCACTTT. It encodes CAISADKESPLHF.

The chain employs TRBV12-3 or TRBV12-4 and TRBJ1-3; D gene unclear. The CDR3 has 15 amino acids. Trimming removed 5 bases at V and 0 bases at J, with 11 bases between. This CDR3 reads CASSRGLDSGNTIYF. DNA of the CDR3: TGTGCCAGCAGTCGAGGACTAGACTCTGGAAACACCATATATTTT.

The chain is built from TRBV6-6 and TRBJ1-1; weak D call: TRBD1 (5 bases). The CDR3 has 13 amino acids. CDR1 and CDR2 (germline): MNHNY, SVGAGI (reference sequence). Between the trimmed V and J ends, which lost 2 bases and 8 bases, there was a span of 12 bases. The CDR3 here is CASSYPIQVEAFF. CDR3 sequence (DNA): TGTGCCAGCAGTTACCCGATACAGGTCGAAGCTTTCTTT.

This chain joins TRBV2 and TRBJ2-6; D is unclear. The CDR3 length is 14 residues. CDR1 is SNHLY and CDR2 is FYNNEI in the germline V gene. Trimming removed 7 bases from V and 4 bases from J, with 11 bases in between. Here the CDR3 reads CASTLFAGANVLTF. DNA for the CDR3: TGTGCCAGCACTCTCTTTGCAGGGGCCAACGTCCTGACTTTC.

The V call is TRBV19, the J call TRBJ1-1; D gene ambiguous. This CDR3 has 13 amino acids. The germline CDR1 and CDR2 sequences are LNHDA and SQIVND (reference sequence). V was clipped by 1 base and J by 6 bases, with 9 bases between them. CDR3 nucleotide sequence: TGTGCCAGTAGTATAGGTCTGGAAGCTGAAGCTTTCTTT. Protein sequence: CASSIGLEAEAFF.

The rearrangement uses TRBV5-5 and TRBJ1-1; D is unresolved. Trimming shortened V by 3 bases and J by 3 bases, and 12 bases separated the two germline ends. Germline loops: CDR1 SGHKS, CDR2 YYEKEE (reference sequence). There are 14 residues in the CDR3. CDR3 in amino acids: CASSSNMRDTEAFF. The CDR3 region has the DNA TGTGCCAGCAGCTCTAACATGAGGGACACTGAAGCTTTCTTT.

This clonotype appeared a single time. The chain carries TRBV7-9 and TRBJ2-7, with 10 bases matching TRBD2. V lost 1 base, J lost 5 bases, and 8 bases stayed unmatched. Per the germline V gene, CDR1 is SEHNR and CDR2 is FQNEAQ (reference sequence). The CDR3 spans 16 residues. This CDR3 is CASSLEPAGGLDEQYF. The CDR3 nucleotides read TGTGCCAGCAGCTTAGAGCCAGCGGGGGGGTTGGACGAGCAGTACTTC.

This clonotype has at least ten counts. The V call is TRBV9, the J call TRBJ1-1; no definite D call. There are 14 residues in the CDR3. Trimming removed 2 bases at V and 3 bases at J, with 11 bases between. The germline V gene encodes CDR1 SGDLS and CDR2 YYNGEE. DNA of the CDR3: TGTGCCAGCAGCGTGTACCCGGTGGACACTGAAGCTTTCTTT. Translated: CASSVYPVDTEAFF.

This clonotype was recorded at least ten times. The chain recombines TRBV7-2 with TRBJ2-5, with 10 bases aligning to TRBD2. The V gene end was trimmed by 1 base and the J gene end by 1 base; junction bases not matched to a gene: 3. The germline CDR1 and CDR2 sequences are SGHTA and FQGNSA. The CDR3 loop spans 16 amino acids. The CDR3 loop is CASSLGVAGGQETQYF. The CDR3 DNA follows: TGTGCCAGCAGCTTAGGAGTAGCGGGAGGCCAAGAGACCCAGTACTTC.

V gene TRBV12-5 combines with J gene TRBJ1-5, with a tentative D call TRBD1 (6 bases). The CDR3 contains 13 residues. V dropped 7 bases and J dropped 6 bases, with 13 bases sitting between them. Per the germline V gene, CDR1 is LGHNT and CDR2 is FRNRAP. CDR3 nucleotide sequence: TGTGCTAGTGCCAGGACAGAAATTCAGCCCCAGCATTTT. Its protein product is CASARTEIQPQHF.

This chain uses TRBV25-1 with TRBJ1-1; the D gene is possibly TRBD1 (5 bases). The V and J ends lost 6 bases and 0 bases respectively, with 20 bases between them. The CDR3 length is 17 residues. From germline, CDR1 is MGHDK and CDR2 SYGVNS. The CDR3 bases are TGTGCCAGCAGCACCAGCGGGGGAGTTTTCATGAACACTGAAGCTTTCTTT. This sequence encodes CASSTSGGVFMNTEAFF.

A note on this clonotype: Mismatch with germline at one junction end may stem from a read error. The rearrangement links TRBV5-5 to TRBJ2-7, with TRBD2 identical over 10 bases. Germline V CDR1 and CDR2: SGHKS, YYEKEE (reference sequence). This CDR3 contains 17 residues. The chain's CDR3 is CASKAGGGSGRARGQYF. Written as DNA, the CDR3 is TGCGCCAGCAAAGCAGGGGGTGGCAGCGGGAGGGCCCGAGGGCAGTACTTC. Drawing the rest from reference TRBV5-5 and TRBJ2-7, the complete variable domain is DAGVTQSPTHLIKTRGQQVTLRCSPISGHKSVSWYQQVLGQGPQFIFQYYEKEERGRGNFPDRFSARQFPNYSSELNVNALLLGDSALYLCASKAGGGSGRARGQYFGPGTRLTVT.

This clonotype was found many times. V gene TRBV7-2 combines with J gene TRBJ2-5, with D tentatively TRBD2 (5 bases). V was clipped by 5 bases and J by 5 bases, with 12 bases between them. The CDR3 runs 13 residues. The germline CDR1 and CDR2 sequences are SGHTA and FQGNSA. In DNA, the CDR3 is TGTGCCAGCAGCATTGACCGGAGGGAGACCCAGTACTTC. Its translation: CASSIDRRETQYF.

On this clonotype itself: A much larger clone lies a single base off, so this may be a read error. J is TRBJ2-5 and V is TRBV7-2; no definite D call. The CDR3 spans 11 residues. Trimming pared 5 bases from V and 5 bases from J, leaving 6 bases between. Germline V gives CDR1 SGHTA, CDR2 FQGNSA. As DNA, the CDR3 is TGTACCAGCAGCAAATCGGAGACCCAGTACTTC. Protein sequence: CTSSKSETQYF.

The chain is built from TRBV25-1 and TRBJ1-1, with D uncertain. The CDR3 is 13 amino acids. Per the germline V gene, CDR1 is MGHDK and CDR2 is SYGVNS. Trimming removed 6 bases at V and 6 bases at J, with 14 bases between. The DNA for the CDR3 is TGTGCCAGCAGATTCATCGGTGGGGCTGAAGCTTTCTTT. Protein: CASRFIGGAEAFF.

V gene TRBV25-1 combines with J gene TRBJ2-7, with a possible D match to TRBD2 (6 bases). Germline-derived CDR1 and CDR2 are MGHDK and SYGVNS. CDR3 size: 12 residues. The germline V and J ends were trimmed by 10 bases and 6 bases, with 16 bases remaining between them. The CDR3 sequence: CATRDSRPEQYF. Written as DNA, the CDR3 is TGTGCCACCCGGGACTCACGACCCGAGCAGTACTTC.

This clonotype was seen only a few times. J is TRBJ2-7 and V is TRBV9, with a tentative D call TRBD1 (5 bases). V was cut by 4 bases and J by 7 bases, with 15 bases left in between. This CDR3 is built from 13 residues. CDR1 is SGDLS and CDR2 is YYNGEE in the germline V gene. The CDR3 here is CASSPQGRWEQYF. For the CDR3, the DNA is TGTGCCAGCAGCCCTCAGGGAAGGTGGGAGCAGTACTTC. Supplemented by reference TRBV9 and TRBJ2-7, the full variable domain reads DSGVTQTPKHLITATGQRVTLRCSPRSGDLSVYWYQQSLDQGLQFLIQYYNGEERAKGNILERFSAQQFPDLHSELNLSSLELGDSALYFCASSPQGRWEQYFGPGTRLTVT.

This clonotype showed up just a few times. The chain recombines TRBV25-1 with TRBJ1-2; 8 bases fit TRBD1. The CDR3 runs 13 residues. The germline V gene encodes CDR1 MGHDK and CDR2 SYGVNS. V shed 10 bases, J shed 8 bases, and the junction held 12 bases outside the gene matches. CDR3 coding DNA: TGTGCCACATCAAAGGGGACAGGAGAAGGCTACACCTTC. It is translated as CATSKGTGEGYTF.

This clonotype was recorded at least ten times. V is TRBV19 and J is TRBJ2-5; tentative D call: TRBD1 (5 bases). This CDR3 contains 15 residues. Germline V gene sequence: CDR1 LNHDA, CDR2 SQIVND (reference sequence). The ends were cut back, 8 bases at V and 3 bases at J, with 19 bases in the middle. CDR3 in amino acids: CASAQTGHIEETQYF. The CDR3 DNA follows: TGTGCCAGTGCCCAAACCGGACACATAGAAGAGACCCAGTACTTC.

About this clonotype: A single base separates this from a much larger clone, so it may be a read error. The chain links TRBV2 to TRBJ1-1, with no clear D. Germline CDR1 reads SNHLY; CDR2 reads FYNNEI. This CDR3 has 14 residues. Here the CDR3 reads CTSIFSSWDTEAFF. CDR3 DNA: TGTACCAGTATCTTTTCGTCTTGGGACACTGAAGCTTTCTTT.

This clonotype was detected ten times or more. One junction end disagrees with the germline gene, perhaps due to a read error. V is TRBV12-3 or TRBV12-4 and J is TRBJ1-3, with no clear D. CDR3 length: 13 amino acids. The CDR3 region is CASSLERGNTIYF. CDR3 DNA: TGTGCTAGCAGCTTAGAAAGAGGAAACACCATATATTTT.

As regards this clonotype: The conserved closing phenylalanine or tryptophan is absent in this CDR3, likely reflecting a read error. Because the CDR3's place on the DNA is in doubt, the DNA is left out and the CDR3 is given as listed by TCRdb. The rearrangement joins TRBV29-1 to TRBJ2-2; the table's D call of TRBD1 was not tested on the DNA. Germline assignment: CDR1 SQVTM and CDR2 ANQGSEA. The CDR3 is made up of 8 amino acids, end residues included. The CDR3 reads CSVEGGDV.

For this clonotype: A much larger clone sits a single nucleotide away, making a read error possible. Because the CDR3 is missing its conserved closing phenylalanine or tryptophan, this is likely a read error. The CDR3 here is CASSRSLGNTEAFL. The DNA of the CDR3 is TGTGCCAGCAGCCGCTCGTTAGGGAACACTGAAGCTTTCCTT. The chain carries TRBV7-9 and TRBJ1-1, with D unresolved. The CDR3 has 14 amino acids. The V gene lost 5 bases and the J gene lost 1 base, with 11 bases spanning the gap. Germline-derived CDR1 and CDR2 are SEHNR and FQNEAQ (reference sequence).

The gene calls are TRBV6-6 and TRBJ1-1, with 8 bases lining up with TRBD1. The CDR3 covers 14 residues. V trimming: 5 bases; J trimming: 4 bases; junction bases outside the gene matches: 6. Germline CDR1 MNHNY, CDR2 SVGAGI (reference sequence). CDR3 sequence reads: CASSQGASSTEAFF. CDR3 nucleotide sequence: TGTGCCAGCAGTCAGGGGGCATCGAGCACTGAAGCTTTCTTT.

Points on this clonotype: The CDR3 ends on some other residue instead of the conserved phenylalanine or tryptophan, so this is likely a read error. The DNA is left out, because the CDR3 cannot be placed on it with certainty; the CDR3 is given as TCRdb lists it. CDR3 region: CSAGTGAGGYTFGS. This chain links TRBV29-1 with TRBJ2-5; TRBD1, the table's D call, was not compared with the DNA. The CDR3 spans 14 amino acids, including both terminal residues. Looked up from germline, CDR1 is SQVTM and CDR2 is ANQGSEA.